Below, 20 T cell receptor beta chains from the same sample are listed, as sequenced in a study of T cells in Graves' hyperthyroidism and ophthalmopathy. Amplified regions were TCR beta CDR3 sequences from RNA transcripts. TCR CDR3 regions were first amplified by RT-PCR with HTBI primers. TCRdb called the multiplex PCR reads again in MiXCR, with one record for every CDR3 protein. Here the sample spans over 150,000 distinct CDR3 sequences, less than 20% being singletons. Sequencing was performed on blood. The receptors here all came from a woman in her forties or fifties with Graves' hyperthyroidism.

In its sample, this clonotype was seen many times. The rearrangement uses TRBV28 and TRBJ2-1, with no clear D. V was clipped by 6 bases and J by 4 bases, with 13 bases between them. The germline V gene encodes CDR1 MDHEN and CDR2 SYDVKM. The CDR3 has 14 amino acids. The CDR3 loop is CASRGWENYNEQFF. CDR3 coding DNA: TGTGCCAGCAGGGGATGGGAAAATTACAATGAGCAGTTCTTC.

This clonotype has ten or more counts. The chain carries TRBV20-1 and TRBJ1-1; 9 nucleotides match TRBD1. Germline V gene data show CDR1 as DFQATT and CDR2 as SNEGSKA (reference sequence). Trimming cost V 4 bases and J 4 bases; bases outside gene matches: 4. The CDR3 runs 13 residues. CDR3: CSATQGASTEAFF. The CDR3 DNA follows: TGCAGTGCTACACAGGGGGCTAGCACTGAAGCTTTCTTT.

The rearrangement joins TRBV19 to TRBJ1-1; maybe TRBD1 (5 bases). Germline V gene lookup returns CDR1 LNHDA and CDR2 SQIVND (reference sequence). Trimming stripped 3 bases from V and 7 bases from J, with 12 bases between. This CDR3 contains 13 residues. The CDR3 DNA is TGTGCCAGTAGTATTCGAGGGGCCGTTGAAGCTTTCTTT. The encoded protein is CASSIRGAVEAFF.

In its sample, this clonotype was seen many times. The rearrangement links TRBV2 to TRBJ2-3, with 11 bases identical to TRBD2. V lost 2 bases and J lost 2; bases outside the gene matches: 3. Germline values: CDR1 SNHLY, CDR2 FYNNEI. This CDR3 has 16 amino acids. The CDR3 DNA follows: TGTGCCAGCAGTGAACTAGCGGGAGGCCTCACAGATACGCAGTATTTT. The encoded protein is CASSELAGGLTDTQYF.

In its sample, this clonotype was seen many times. The rearrangement joins TRBV2 to TRBJ2-7; D is perhaps TRBD1 (5 bases). V was shortened by 1 base and J by 2 bases, with 9 bases between the two germline ends. Germline V gives CDR1 SNHLY, CDR2 FYNNEI. The length of the CDR3 is 14 residues. CDR3 DNA: TGTGCCAGCAGTGAAGTTGACAGCACCTACGAGCAGTACTTC. It translates to CASSEVDSTYEQYF.

The CDR3: CASSLVPGQGTLEQYF. The CDR3 DNA is TGCGCCAGCAGCTTGGTACCGGGACAGGGGACGTTAGAGCAGTACTTC. The V gene is TRBV5-1, the J gene TRBJ2-7, with 10 bases that match TRBD1. CDR3 size: 16 residues. V trimming: 0 bases; J trimming: 7 bases; junction bases outside the gene matches: 10. Germline CDR1 and CDR2: SGHRS and YFSETQ.

The J gene is TRBJ2-1, the V gene TRBV12-3 or TRBV12-4; 9 bases line up with TRBD2. This CDR3 comprises 14 residues. V dropped 3 bases and J dropped 7; count of bases not matched to a gene: 4. Here the CDR3 DNA reads TGTGCCAGCAGTTTTAGCGGGAGCAAGAATGAGCAGTTCTTC. It yields the protein CASSFSGSKNEQFF.

J is TRBJ2-7 and V is TRBV7-2; 10 bases are a match to TRBD1. Losses at the gene ends were 3 bases for V and 2 bases for J; bases not matched to a gene: 4. This CDR3 is 15 amino acids long. In germline, CDR1 is SGHTA, CDR2 FQGNSA. The CDR3, as DNA: TGTGCCAGCAGCTTGAGACAGGGGGCGGCCTACGAGCAGTACTTC. It codes for CASSLRQGAAYEQYF. The variable domain in full, with the rest retrieved from reference TRBV7-2 and TRBJ2-7, is GAGVSQSPSNKVTEKGKDVELRCDPISGHTALYWYRQSLGQGLEFLIYFQGNSAPDKSGLPSDRFSAERTGGSVSTLTIQRTQQEDSAVYLCASSLRQGAAYEQYFGPGTRLTVT.

About this clonotype: At one of its ends the junction is not consistent with the germline gene, which may arise from a read error. The rearrangement links TRBV5-6 to TRBJ1-2; no firm D call. Germline V gene sequence: CDR1 SGHDT, CDR2 YYEEEE. The CDR3 covers 11 residues. The CDR3 loop is CASSWYYGYAF. As DNA, the CDR3 is TGTGCCAGCAGCTGGTACTATGGCTACGCCTTC.

The gene calls are TRBV4-1 and TRBJ2-2; 11 nucleotides align to TRBD2. The length of the CDR3 is 16 residues. The germline V gene encodes CDR1 MGHRA and CDR2 YSYEKL. The V gene end was trimmed by 1 base and the J gene end by 3 bases; junction bases not matched to a gene: 1. For the CDR3, the DNA is TGCGCCAGCAGCCAAGTACTAGCGGGAGACACCGGGGAGCTGTTTTTT. This translates into CASSQVLAGDTGELFF.

This clonotype has just a few counts. The rearrangement joins TRBV3-1 to TRBJ1-5, with TRBD1 as a possible D gene (5 bases). CDR1 and CDR2 from the germline V gene are LGHDT and YNNKEL (reference sequence). Trimming took 2 bases from V and 0 from J, leaving 8 bases between them. The CDR3 extends over 15 amino acids. For the CDR3, the DNA is TGTGCCAGCAGCCAAAGGGGTTATAGCAATCAGCCCCAGCATTTT. As protein: CASSQRGYSNQPQHF.

This clonotype was seen many times. V is TRBV29-1 and J is TRBJ2-3; D may correspond to TRBD1 or TRBD2 (5 bases each). The CDR3 runs to 14 residues. V was cut by 5 bases and J by 1 base, with 13 bases left in between. The germline V gene has CDR1 SQVTM and CDR2 ANQGSEA. The CDR3 nucleotides are TGCAGCGTTCCGGGGCTAGTGGGCACAGATACGCAGTATTTT. The encoded protein is CSVPGLVGTDTQYF.

This clonotype was observed many times. The chain uses TRBV7-9 and TRBJ2-5; maybe TRBD2 (5 bases). Germline CDR1 SEHNR, CDR2 FQNEAQ (reference sequence). V lost 3 bases and J 4 bases, leaving 12 bases between the germline ends. The CDR3 runs 14 residues. Written as DNA, the CDR3 is TGTGCCAGCAGCTTCCACGGCGGAGGAGAGACCCAGTACTTC. Protein: CASSFHGGGETQYF.

The chain has TRBV10-3 and TRBJ2-1; a weak D match, TRBD1 (5 bases). CDR1 is ENHRY, CDR2 SYGVKD, per germline. Trimming removed 5 bases from V and 5 bases from J, with 13 bases in between. CDR3 length: 14 residues. CDR3 coding DNA: TGTGCCATCAGTCTGGACATCTCAAACAATGAGCAGTTCTTC. Translated: CAISLDISNNEQFF.

The rearrangement joins TRBV30 to TRBJ2-2; D gene uncertain. Germline V gives CDR1 GTSNPN, CDR2 SVGIG (reference sequence). The CDR3 is 13 residues long. The V gene lost 3 bases and the J gene lost 2 bases, with 7 bases spanning the gap. The CDR3 sequence: CAWSLGNTGELFF. The DNA of the CDR3 is TGTGCCTGGAGCCTCGGCAACACCGGGGAGCTGTTTTTT.

The table lists this clonotype with many counts. This rearrangement joins TRBV5-1 to TRBJ2-1; 15 nucleotides agree with TRBD2. The J segment lost 8 bases and the V segment lost 4 bases, leaving 10 bases of the junction unmatched. Per the germline V gene, CDR1 is SGHRS and CDR2 is YFSETQ. The CDR3 runs 17 residues. The CDR3 loop reads CASSPGLAGGLEDEQFF. The CDR3 bases are TGCGCCAGCAGCCCAGGACTAGCGGGAGGGTTGGAGGATGAGCAGTTCTTC.

The J gene is TRBJ2-3, the V gene TRBV20-1; the D is unclear. Germline CDR1 reads DFQATT; CDR2 reads SNEGSKA (reference sequence). The CDR3 extends over 14 amino acids. V lost 4 bases and J 4 bases, leaving 15 bases between the germline ends. The CDR3 reads CSATGSPDPDTQYF. CDR3 DNA sequence: TGCAGTGCTACCGGGTCTCCGGACCCAGATACGCAGTATTTT.

A word on this clonotype: This sequence may be a read error, since a much larger clone differs from it by one base. The chain uses TRBV3-1 and TRBJ2-7, with unresolved D. Matching the DNA end better, TRBJ2-1 makes the J call doubtful. The germline V gene has CDR1 LGHDT and CDR2 YNNKEL (reference sequence). This CDR3 is 13 amino acids long. The CDR3 loop is CASSQDQFYEQFF. The CDR3 region has the DNA TGTGCCAGCAGCCAAGATCAGTTCTACGAGCAGTTCTTC.

This clonotype showed up just a few times. This sequence joins TRBV5-4 and TRBJ1-2; TRBD1 agrees at 10 bases. The J segment lost 10 bases and the V segment lost 1 base, leaving 13 bases of the junction unmatched. The CDR3 length is 16 residues. Germline assignment: CDR1 SGHNT and CDR2 YYREEE (reference sequence). DNA for the CDR3: TGTGCCAGCAGCTTGCGTAAGGTCGGGACAGGGGATGACTACACCTTC. It is translated as CASSLRKVGTGDDYTF.

This rearrangement joins TRBV6-1 to TRBJ1-1; no definite D call. The V gene lost 7 bases and the J gene lost 4 bases, with 19 bases spanning the gap. This CDR3 has 15 amino acids. Germline CDR1 MNHNS, CDR2 SASEGT. In DNA, the CDR3 is TGTGCCAGCATCAGCCCTCTTGGGTCCCGCACTGAAGCTTTCTTT. Translation: CASISPLGSRTEAFF.